Listed below are T cell receptor beta chains from one sample, sequenced in a study of blood T cell repertoires in COVID-19. Generated by immunoSEQ multiplex PCR, the TCRdb table keeps only in-frame clones and is missing some. The sample has 200,000 to 250,000 clones; 80% to 90% are singletons. The sequenced sample consisted of peripheral blood. The receptors come from a woman older than 75 with COVID-19, enrolled during active disease. Each CDR3 is given with its conserved first and last residue. A D gene is named only where the DNA matches it firmly. Size is stated for part of the rows, as once, few or many counts, or as a class when the clone is expanded.

>TRBJ1-2|TRBV3-1/TRBV3-2|NA|NA
TGTGCCAGCAGCCAATTTGCCAGGGTCTCTAACTATGGCTACACCTTC
CASSQFARVSNYGYTF
>TRBJ2-7|TRBV9|NA|NA
TGTGCCAGCAGCGTAGGGAACGGGGGCTACGAGCAGTACTTC
CASSVGNGGYEQYF
>TRBJ2-3|TRBV24-1|NA|few
TGTGCCACCAGTTGGGAGGATACGCAGTATTTT
CATSWEDTQYF
>TRBJ2-1|TRBV9|TRBD1|NA
TGTGCCAGCAGCGGGGGGACAGCCTACAATGAGCAGTTCTTC
CASSGGTAYNEQFF
>TRBJ2-3|TRBV6-5|NA|NA
TGTGCCAGCCAGCGGTTATCCCTTAGCACAGATACGCAGTATTTT
CASQRLSLSTDTQYF
>TRBJ2-3|TRBV7-2|NA|NA
TGTGCCAGCAGCTTAGGCCCCGAGCGGTCAGATACGCAGTATTTT
CASSLGPERSDTQYF
>TRBJ1-2|TRBV30|NA|once
TGTGCCTGGAGTGCCCAGGGGCCCTATGGCTACACCTTC
CAWSAQGPYGYTF
>TRBJ2-2|TRBV11-2|NA|NA
TGTGCCAGCAGCTTAGAAGGCAGGGACACCGGGGAGCTGTTTTTT
CASSLEGRDTGELFF
>TRBJ1-1|TRBV30|NA|NA
TGTGCCTGGAGTGAGGCGGTGAACACTGAAGCTTTCTTT
CAWSEAVNTEAFF
>TRBJ2-3|TRBV4-2|TRBD2|NA
TGTGCCAGCAGCACCCTAGCGGGGGGGCCCACAGATACGCAGTATTTT
CASSTLAGGPTDTQYF
>TRBJ2-7|TRBV30|TRBD1|few
TGTGCCTGGAGTGTACGGGGCAGGGGGAGCTACGAGCAGTACTTC
CAWSVRGRGSYEQYF
>TRBJ1-6|TRBV5-1|NA|NA
TGCGCCAGCAGCTTAACACAGGGCCCTGAATCACCCCTCCACTTT
CASSLTQGPESPLHF
>TRBJ2-7|TRBV5-4|TRBD1|NA
TGTGCCAGCAGCCCGGGACAGAAGGGTCCTACCGCCGAGCAGTACTTC
CASSPGQKGPTAEQYF
>TRBJ2-2|TRBV12-3/TRBV12-4|NA|NA
TGTGCCAGCAGCGACTTGAACACCGGGGAGCTGTTTTTT
CASSDLNTGELFF
>TRBJ2-7|TRBV7-2|TRBD1|NA
TGTGCCAGCAGCACGGGACAGGGAGGCGAGCAGTACTTC
CASSTGQGGEQYF
>TRBJ1-5|TRBV6-5|NA|NA
TGTGCCAGCAGTTTCAGCCGATCCTGGGGCCCCCAGCCCCAGCATTTT
CASSFSRSWGPQPQHF
>TRBJ1-6|TRBV5-8|NA|NA
TGTGCCAGCAGCTTGCGTCCAGGGGTTAATTCACCCCTCCACTTT
CASSLRPGVNSPLHF
>TRBJ2-7|TRBV7-9|NA|NA
TGTGCCAGCAGCTTAGGATCAGGGTTGGGTTACGAGCAGTACTTC
CASSLGSGLGYEQYF
>TRBJ2-7|TRBV9|TRBD1|NA
TGTGCCAGCAGTCGGGACAGGGGTCCGCACGAGCAGTACTTC
CASSRDRGPHEQYF
>TRBJ2-7|TRBV11-2|TRBD2|NA
TGTGCCAGCAGCTTAGCCCCGACTAGCGGTTACGAGCAGTACTTC
CASSLAPTSGYEQYF
>TRBJ2-5|TRBV18|TRBD1|NA
TGTGCCAGCTCACCAGGACAGGGGACCCAGTACTTC
CASSPGQGTQYF
>TRBJ2-2|TRBV5-1|NA|NA
TGCGCCAGCAGCAATTCCGACAGAAACGGGGAGCTGTTTTTT
CASSNSDRNGELFF
>TRBJ2-2|TRBV24-1|NA|NA
TGTGCCACCAGTGAAAGGGGGGGAGACACCGGGGAGCTGTTTTTT
CATSERGGDTGELFF
>TRBJ1-5|TRBV28|NA|NA
TGTGCCAGCAGTTTCGGGGTTGGCAATCAGCCCCAGCATTTT
CASSFGVGNQPQHF
>TRBJ1-2|TRBV2|TRBD1|NA
TGTGCCAGCAGATCCGACAGGGGAGGACATGGCTACACCTTC
CASRSDRGGHGYTF
>TRBJ1-6|TRBV5-1|TRBD1|NA
TGCGCCAGCAGCTTGAGCGACAGGGGAGGATCACCCCTCCACTTT
CASSLSDRGGSPLHF
>TRBJ1-2|TRBV27|TRBD1|NA
TGTGCCAGCCGTCCCCTCTCCCGGGACAGCTATGGCTACACCTTC
CASRPLSRDSYGYTF
>TRBJ1-1|TRBV19|TRBD1|NA
TGTGCCAGTAGTCTTCTCGGACAGGTTAGCACTGAAGCTTTCTTT
CASSLLGQVSTEAFF